This T cell receptor beta chain is from a study of post-analysis software for immune sequencing data. cDNA libraries of TCR beta carried unique molecular identifiers. TCRdb re-analysed the PCR reads in MiXCR, keeping a single row per CDR3 protein. The sample consists of almost 700,000 distinct CDR3 sequences, 55% to 70% of them appearing once. Sequenced input: blood. This sequence originates from a girl aged 2-10 years with multiple sclerosis.

DNA for the CDR3: TGCAGTGCTAGTGTGGAGGGGTCGATGCATTTAGCCAAAAACATTCAGTACTTC. This gives the protein CSASVEGSMHLAKNIQYF. The chain uses TRBV20-1 and TRBJ2-4, with D perhaps matching TRBD2 (6 bases). Germline assignment: CDR1 DFQATT and CDR2 SNEGSKA (reference sequence). This CDR3 has 18 amino acids. Trimming removed 3 bases from V and 0 bases from J, with 21 bases in between.